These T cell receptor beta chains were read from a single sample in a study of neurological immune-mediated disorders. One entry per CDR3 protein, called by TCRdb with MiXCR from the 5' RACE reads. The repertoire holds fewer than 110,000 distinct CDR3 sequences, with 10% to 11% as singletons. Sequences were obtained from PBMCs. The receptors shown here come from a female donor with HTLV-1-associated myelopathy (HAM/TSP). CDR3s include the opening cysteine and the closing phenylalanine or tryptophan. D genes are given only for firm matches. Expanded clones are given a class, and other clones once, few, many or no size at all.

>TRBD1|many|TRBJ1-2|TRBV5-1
CASSSTGGDGYTF
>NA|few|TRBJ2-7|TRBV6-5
CASHAAPSYEQYF
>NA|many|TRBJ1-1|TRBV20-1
CSARDPRGTNTEAFF
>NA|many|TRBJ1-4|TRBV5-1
CASSFQPTGNNEKLFF
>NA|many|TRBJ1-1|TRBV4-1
CASSQDEDDTEAFF
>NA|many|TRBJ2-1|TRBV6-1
CASIRDNQYNEQFF
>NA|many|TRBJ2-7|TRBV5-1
CASSPQGNYEQYF
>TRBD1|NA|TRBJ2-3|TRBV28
CASSFWGTERTDTQYF
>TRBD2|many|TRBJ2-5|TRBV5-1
CASSSSGGYLQETQYF
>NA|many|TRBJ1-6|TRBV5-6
CASSTLTGGGISPLHF
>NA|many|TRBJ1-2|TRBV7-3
CASSLTGPIDGYTF
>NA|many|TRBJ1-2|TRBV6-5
CASSYSGRTPNYTF
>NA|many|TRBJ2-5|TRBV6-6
CASSHPVGRREETQYF
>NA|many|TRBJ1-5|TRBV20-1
CSAIHRGKGDQPQHF
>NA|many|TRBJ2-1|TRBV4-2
CASSQDRQGSSYNEQFF
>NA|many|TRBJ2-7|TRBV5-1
CASSLGRAPYEQYF
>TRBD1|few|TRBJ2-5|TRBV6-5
CASSYSYPGGGGETQYF
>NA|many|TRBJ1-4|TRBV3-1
CASSHKAALGLGGEKLFF
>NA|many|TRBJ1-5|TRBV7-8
CASSLEPRGEPQHF
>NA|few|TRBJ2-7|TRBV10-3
CAISIGQSSYEQYF
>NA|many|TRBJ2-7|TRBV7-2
CASSLFDEQYF
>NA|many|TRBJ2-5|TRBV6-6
CASSYVWGQETQYF
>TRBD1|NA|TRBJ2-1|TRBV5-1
CASSPGQGGSYNEQFF
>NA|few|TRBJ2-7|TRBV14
CASSPTLRNYEQYF
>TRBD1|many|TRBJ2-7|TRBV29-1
CSVNRGQAEQYF
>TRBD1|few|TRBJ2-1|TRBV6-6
CASRQGLGNEQFF
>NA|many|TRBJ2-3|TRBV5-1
CASRFEQFTDTQYF
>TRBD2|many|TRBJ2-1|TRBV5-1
CASSFLAGAQINEQFF
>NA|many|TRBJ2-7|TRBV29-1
CSVMGPRPEQYF
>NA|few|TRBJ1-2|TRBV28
CASSLGGMGGGYTF
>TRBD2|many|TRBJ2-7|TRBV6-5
CASSRTSGASYEQYF
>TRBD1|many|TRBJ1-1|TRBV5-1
CASSLGQGGTEAFF
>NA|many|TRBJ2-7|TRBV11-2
CASSLAVDYEQYF
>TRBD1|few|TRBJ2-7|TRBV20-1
CSASGQGTSYEQYF
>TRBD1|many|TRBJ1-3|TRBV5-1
CASSLDGTGNENTIYF
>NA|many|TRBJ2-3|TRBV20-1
CSARAYGGTDTQYF
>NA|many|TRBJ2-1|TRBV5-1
CASSLGQTLEQFF
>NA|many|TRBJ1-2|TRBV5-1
CASSLAWGAEHDYGYTF
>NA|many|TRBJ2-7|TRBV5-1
CASSSKGTRTTGEQYF
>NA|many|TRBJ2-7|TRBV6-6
CASSPTGHTYEQYF
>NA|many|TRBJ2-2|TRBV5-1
CASNPGHTGELFF